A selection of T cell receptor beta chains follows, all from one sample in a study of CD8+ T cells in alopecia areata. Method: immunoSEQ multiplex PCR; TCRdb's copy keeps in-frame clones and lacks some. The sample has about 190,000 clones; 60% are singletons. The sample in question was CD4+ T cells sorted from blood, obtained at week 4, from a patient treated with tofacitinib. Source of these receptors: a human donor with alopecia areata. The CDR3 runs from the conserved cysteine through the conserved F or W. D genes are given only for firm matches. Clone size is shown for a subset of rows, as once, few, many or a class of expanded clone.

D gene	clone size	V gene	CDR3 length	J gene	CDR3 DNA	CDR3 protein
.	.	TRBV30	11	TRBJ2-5	TGTGCCTGGGCGCGGTCCGGGACCCAGTACTTC	CAWARSGTQYF
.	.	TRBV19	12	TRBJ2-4	TGTGCCAGTAGTCCCTCCCATTATGTTCAGTACTTC	CASSPSHYVQYF
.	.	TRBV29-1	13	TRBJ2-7	TGCAGCGTTGTGCGGACACCCAACTACGAGCAGTACTTC	CSVVRTPNYEQYF
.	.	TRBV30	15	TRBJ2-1	TGTGCCTGGAATACGGCTAGGGGGTCCTACAATGAGCAGTTCTTC	CAWNTARGSYNEQFF
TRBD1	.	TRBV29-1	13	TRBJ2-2	TGCAGCGCCGGGACAGGGGGTTACGGGGAGCTGTTTTTT	CSAGTGGYGELFF
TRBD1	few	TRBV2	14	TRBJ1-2	TGTGCCAGCAGGCAGACCGGGACAGGGAATGGCTACACCTTC	CASRQTGTGNGYTF
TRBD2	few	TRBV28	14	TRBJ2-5	TGTGCCAGCAGCAAACTAGCGGGGGAAGAGACCCAGTACTTC	CASSKLAGEETQYF
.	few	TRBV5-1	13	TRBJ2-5	TGCGCCAGCAGCTTGGGGGGGCAAGAGACCCAGTACTTC	CASSLGGQETQYF
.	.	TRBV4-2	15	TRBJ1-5	TGTGCCAGCAGCCAAGACGGCACCGGGGGTCAGCCCCAGCATTTT	CASSQDGTGGQPQHF
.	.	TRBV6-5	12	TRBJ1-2	TGTGCCAGCAGTTTCCAGGGGCTTGGCTACACCTTC	CASSFQGLGYTF
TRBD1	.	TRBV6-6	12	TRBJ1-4	TGTGCCAGCAGCGGGACAGGGGGAAAACTGTTTTTT	CASSGTGGKLFF
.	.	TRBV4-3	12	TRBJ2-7	TGCGCCAGCAGCCATCGCAGGGGCGAGCAGTACTTC	CASSHRRGEQYF
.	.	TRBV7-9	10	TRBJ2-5	TGTGCCAGCAGCTTACTGCTCCAGTACTTC	CASSLLLQYF
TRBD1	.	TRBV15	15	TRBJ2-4	TGTGCCACCAGCAGAGTCCGGACAGGGGGCCCCATTCAGTACTTC	CATSRVRTGGPIQYF
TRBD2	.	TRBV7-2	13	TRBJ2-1	TGTGCCAGCAGCGTCGGGACTAGCCTGGTGCAGTTCTTC	CASSVGTSLVQFF
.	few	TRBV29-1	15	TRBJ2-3	TGCAGCGTTGAACACGGGAGTTCTAGCACAGATACGCAGTATTTT	CSVEHGSSSTDTQYF